This TCR beta chain was observed in a study of regulatory T cells in long-lasting Graves disease. Study-level results: Persistent disease preferred TRBV28, TRBJ1-2 and TRBJ2-5; new disease, TRBV20-1 and TRBJ2-1. With a small sample size, accuracy may have been reduced.

According to the study, TCR beta libraries were built with iRepertoire HTBI primers and CDR3-region Arm-PCR. From the multiplex PCR reads, TCRdb called clonotypes with MiXCR, one entry per CDR3 protein. The table records about 530,000 distinct CDR3 sequences, 15% to 20% of them present only once. As to time point: newly diagnosed GD, antithyroid drugs for less than 3 months. PBMCs were the source of the RNA used for TCR sequencing. The CDR3 loop spans 14 amino acids. CDR1 is MNHNS and CDR2 is SASEGT in the germline V gene. The ends were cut back, 6 bases at V and 0 bases at J, with 10 bases in the middle. As concerns this clonotype: No antigen is known for it.

This sample was shared with a second study, whose subject was T cells in Graves' hyperthyroidism and ophthalmopathy.

The chain has TRBV6-1 and TRBJ2-3; D is unclear. Specimen: peripheral blood mononuclear cells (PBMCs), collected at new diagnosis, from a patient treated with antithyroid drugs. The clonotype comes from a woman aged 35 to 59 with Graves disease. CDR3 sequence reads: CASSQTASTDTQYF. The CDR3 region has the DNA TGTGCCAGCAGCCAAACAGCGAGCACAGATACGCAGTATTTT.